These T cell receptor beta chains were read from a single sample in a study of shared clonotypes between healthy human individuals. This table comes from immunoSEQ multiplex PCR, and its TCRdb copy is limited to in-frame clones, with some not included. Here the sample spans roughly 530,000 clones, 96% being singletons. The specimen sequenced was naive CD4+ T cells sorted from blood. The receptor source for this set is a woman aged 25-40 years in good health. The CDR3 runs from the conserved cysteine through the conserved F or W. Each record gives: CDR3 DNA, CDR3 protein, J gene, D gene, V gene, clone size. D genes are given only for firm matches. Rows give clone size only sometimes, using once, few, many, or a class for an expanded clone.

CDR3nt: TGTGCCAGTAGTACGGGACTAGCGGGCCGTTGGGGCACAGATACGCAGTATTTT
CDR3aa: CASSTGLAGRWGTDTQYF
j_gene: TRBJ2-3
d_gene: TRBD2
v_gene: TRBV19
abundance: NA

CDR3nt: TGTGCCAGCAGTAATTCCCCACAGGGTTCTCAAGAGACCCAGTACTTC
CDR3aa: CASSNSPQGSQETQYF
j_gene: TRBJ2-5
d_gene: NA
v_gene: TRBV28
abundance: once

CDR3nt: TGTGCCAGCAGCTTAGCCCGGACTAGGGACACCGGGGAGCTGTTTTTT
CDR3aa: CASSLARTRDTGELFF
j_gene: TRBJ2-2
d_gene: TRBD2
v_gene: TRBV11-2
abundance: NA

CDR3nt: TGTGCCAGCAGCGTCGTCAGGACCTATGGCTACACCTTC
CDR3aa: CASSVVRTYGYTF
j_gene: TRBJ1-2
d_gene: NA
v_gene: TRBV7-2
abundance: NA

CDR3nt: TGTGCCAGCAGTGAATCCAGGAACCAGCCCCAGCATTTT
CDR3aa: CASSESRNQPQHF
j_gene: TRBJ1-5
d_gene: NA
v_gene: TRBV6-1
abundance: NA

CDR3nt: TGTGCCAGCAGCGTAGGGAGCTTCCTTAACACCGGGGAGCTGTTTTTT
CDR3aa: CASSVGSFLNTGELFF
j_gene: TRBJ2-2
d_gene: NA
v_gene: TRBV9
abundance: NA

CDR3nt: TGTGCCAGCTCACTTACTAGCGACAAAAACATTCAGTACTTC
CDR3aa: CASSLTSDKNIQYF
j_gene: TRBJ2-4
d_gene: TRBD2
v_gene: TRBV18
abundance: NA

CDR3nt: TGTGCCAGCAGCCAGACCCAATATTCAGATACGCAGTATTTT
CDR3aa: CASSQTQYSDTQYF
j_gene: TRBJ2-3
d_gene: NA
v_gene: TRBV7-9
abundance: NA

CDR3nt: TGTGCCAGCAGTGAGTGGTCGTCCTACAATGAGCAGTTCTTC
CDR3aa: CASSEWSSYNEQFF
j_gene: TRBJ2-1
d_gene: NA
v_gene: TRBV2
abundance: NA

CDR3nt: TGTGCCAGCAGTGGCGTCCAGGGCCCGCAAGAGACCCAGTACTTC
CDR3aa: CASSGVQGPQETQYF
j_gene: TRBJ2-5
d_gene: NA
v_gene: TRBV28
abundance: NA

CDR3nt: TGTGCCAGCAGCATGACAACTAACTATGGCTACACCTTC
CDR3aa: CASSMTTNYGYTF
j_gene: TRBJ1-2
d_gene: NA
v_gene: TRBV28
abundance: NA

CDR3nt: TGTGCCAGCTCACCCCGAACTGTAGATAATGAAAAACTGTTTTTT
CDR3aa: CASSPRTVDNEKLFF
j_gene: TRBJ1-4
d_gene: NA
v_gene: TRBV18
abundance: NA

CDR3nt: TGCGCCAGCAGCCGCACGGGACAGAGCACCGGGGAGCTGTTTTTT
CDR3aa: CASSRTGQSTGELFF
j_gene: TRBJ2-2
d_gene: TRBD1
v_gene: TRBV5-1
abundance: few

CDR3nt: TGTGCCAGCAGCGTAGTATGGGGCCAGAGCTCCTACGAGCAGTACTTC
CDR3aa: CASSVVWGQSSYEQYF
j_gene: TRBJ2-7
d_gene: NA
v_gene: TRBV9
abundance: NA

CDR3nt: TGCGCCAGCAGCTGGGGACTAGCGGGAGGGTCCTACAATGAGCAGTTCTTC
CDR3aa: CASSWGLAGGSYNEQFF
j_gene: TRBJ2-1
d_gene: TRBD2
v_gene: TRBV5-1
abundance: NA

CDR3nt: TGTGCCAGCAAGGAGTTATGGGGGGGCACCGGGGAGCTGTTTTTT
CDR3aa: CASKELWGGTGELFF
j_gene: TRBJ2-2
d_gene: TRBD2
v_gene: TRBV6-5
abundance: NA

CDR3nt: TGTGCCTGGAGTAAACCCGGGACAGGGACCGAGCAGTACTTC
CDR3aa: CAWSKPGTGTEQYF
j_gene: TRBJ2-7
d_gene: TRBD1
v_gene: TRBV30
abundance: NA